The 27 T cell receptor beta chains reported below all come from one sample, sequenced in a study of blood T cell repertoires in COVID-19. The method was immunoSEQ multiplex PCR; TCRdb's version includes in-frame clones alone and lacks a portion of them. Of some 320,000 clones listed, 90% were seen once; the top ten hold 2.6%. The sequenced material came from PBMCs or T cells enriched from blood (not recorded which). The receptors were gathered from a man aged 60 to 69 who had recovered from COVID-19.

J is TRBJ2-3 and V is TRBV27; 12 bases line up with TRBD2. The CDR3 is 15 residues long. The V and J ends lost 6 bases and 3 bases, in that order; junction bases with no gene match: 4. Looked up from germline, CDR1 is MNHEY and CDR2 is SMNVEV (reference sequence). The CDR3 sequence: CASSPGTSGTDTQYF. CDR3 in DNA: TGTGCCAGCAGCCCCGGGACTAGCGGGACAGATACGCAGTATTTT.

This chain joins TRBV9 and TRBJ2-5, with 7 nucleotides matching TRBD1. CDR1 is SGDLS and CDR2 is YYNGEE in the germline V gene. This CDR3 has 14 residues. Trimming at V came to 3 bases and at J to 2 bases, leaving 4 bases not matched to a gene. DNA of the CDR3: TGTGCCAGCAGCGACCGGACAGGACAAGAGACCCAGTACTTC. Its translation: CASSDRTGQETQYF. Based on the CDR3 plus reference TRBV9 and TRBJ2-5, the full variable domain is DSGVTQTPKHLITATGQRVTLRCSPRSGDLSVYWYQQSLDQGLQFLIQYYNGEERAKGNILERFSAQQFPDLHSELNLSSLELGDSALYFCASSDRTGQETQYFGPGTRLLVL.

This chain links TRBV30 with TRBJ1-2; 7 bases line up with TRBD1. The CDR3 loop spans 14 amino acids. Germline V gives CDR1 GTSNPN, CDR2 SVGIG (reference sequence). V was clipped by 5 bases and J by 0 bases; unmatched bases: 6. The DNA of the CDR3 is TGTGCCTGGGAGGGGACAGTTACTAACTATGGCTACACCTTC. As protein: CAWEGTVTNYGYTF.

The CDR3 is CASSTGGAYEQYF. The CDR3 DNA reads TGCGCCAGCAGTACAGGGGGCGCCTACGAGCAGTACTTC. The J gene is TRBJ2-7, the V gene TRBV10-2, with 9 bases lining up with TRBD1. CDR1 and CDR2 (germline): WSHSY, SAAADI. Germline trimming cut 5 bases from V and 2 bases from J; bases unmatched to any gene: 1. The CDR3 is 13 residues long.

The J gene is TRBJ2-2, the V gene TRBV10-2; TRBD1 aligns across 10 bases. CDR3 length equals 15 residues. Germline V CDR1 and CDR2: WSHSY, SAAADI. The ends lost 4 bases at V and 5 bases at J; junction bases unmatched: 4. The CDR3 DNA is TGCGCCAGCAGTGCGACAGGGGGCGGAACCGGGGAGCTGTTTTTT. Its translation: CASSATGGGTGELFF.

The chain combines TRBV7-9 with TRBJ2-3; tentatively, D is TRBD2 (5 bases). The CDR3 has 15 residues. Trimming took 6 bases from V and 1 from J, leaving 14 bases between them. Germline CDR1 SEHNR, CDR2 FQNEAQ (reference sequence). The CDR3 region has the DNA TGTGCCAGCAGTCCCCGGGGAAAGGGCACAGATACGCAGTATTTT. Protein: CASSPRGKGTDTQYF. Full variable domain (rest looked up from reference TRBV7-9 and TRBJ2-3): DTGVSQNPRHKITKRGQNVTFRCDPISEHNRLYWYRQTLGQGPEFLTYFQNEAQLEKSRLLSDRFSAERPKGSFSTLEIQRTEQGDSAMYLCASSPRGKGTDTQYFGPGTRLTVL.

The V and J genes are TRBV19 and TRBJ1-5; D ambiguous. The germline V gene has CDR1 LNHDA and CDR2 SQIVND (reference sequence). V dropped 3 bases and J dropped 2 bases, with 14 bases sitting between them. The CDR3 totals 16 residues. The CDR3 coding sequence is TGTGCCAGTAGTATCCTAGGGCAGAGGGGCAATCAGCCCCAGCATTTT. This encodes CASSILGQRGNQPQHF.

This rearrangement joins TRBV18 to TRBJ1-1, with no clear D. Looked up from germline, CDR1 is KGHSH and CDR2 is LQKENI. The V and J ends lost 4 bases and 0 bases respectively, with 3 bases between them. This CDR3 spans 12 amino acids. The CDR3 nucleotides are TGTGCCAGCTCACTCATGAACACTGAAGCTTTCTTT. Residues: CASSLMNTEAFF.

In DNA, the CDR3 is TGTGCCAGCAGCAGGGGGTTTGGGTCGGCTGAAAAACTGTTTTTT. It encodes CASSRGFGSAEKLFF. This chain uses TRBV5-6 with TRBJ1-4, with D possibly TRBD1 on 6 matching bases. Germline V lookup: CDR1 SGHDT, CDR2 YYEEEE. The CDR3 is 15 residues long. V shed 4 bases and J shed 7 bases, with 17 bases lying between them. Drawing the rest from reference TRBV5-6 and TRBJ1-4, the complete variable domain is DAGVTQSPTHLIKTRGQQVTLRCSPKSGHDTVSWYQQALGQGPQFIFQYYEEEERQRGNFPDRFSGHQFPNYSSELNVNALLLGDSALYLCASSRGFGSAEKLFFGSGTQLSVL.

The V call is TRBV7-6, the J call TRBJ2-7; D possibly corresponds to TRBD1 (5 bases). Germline V CDR1 and CDR2: SGHVS, FNYEAQ. The CDR3 consists of 14 residues. Trimming removed 1 base at V and 4 bases at J, with 11 bases between. Written as DNA, the CDR3 is TGTGCCAGCAGCTTAGAGGCAGGGCTATACGAGCAGTACTTC. As protein: CASSLEAGLYEQYF.

This sequence joins TRBV29-1 and TRBJ1-5; maybe TRBD1 (6 bases). V shed 4 bases and J shed 0 bases, with 13 bases lying between them. The germline gives CDR1 SQVTM, CDR2 ANQGSEA. The CDR3 sequence is 15 residues long. CDR3: CSVAMRTDSNQPQHF. The CDR3 DNA is TGCAGCGTTGCGATGAGGACAGATAGCAATCAGCCCCAGCATTTT.

The sample holds one count of this clone. V gene TRBV5-8 combines with J gene TRBJ1-5, with D maybe TRBD1 (5 bases). Between the trimmed V and J ends, which lost 0 bases and 10 bases, there was a span of 20 bases. CDR3 length: 16 residues. Germline V CDR1 and CDR2: SGHTS, YDEGEE. CDR3 bases: TGTGCCAGCAGCTTGGGTGGCAGACCGTGGGGGGAACCCCAGCATTTT. Protein sequence: CASSLGGRPWGEPQHF.

The chain carries TRBV6-2 or TRBV6-3 and TRBJ2-7; TRBD1 aligns across 8 bases. V lost 5 bases and J lost 5; bases outside the gene matches: 14. Germline assignment: CDR1 MNHEY and CDR2 SVGEGT. The CDR3 runs to 16 residues. The CDR3 DNA is TGTGCCAGCAGTAACAGGGCGGACAGGGCATGGGACGAGCAGTACTTC. Translated: CASSNRADRAWDEQYF.

A few counts support this clone. The chain is built from TRBV4-1 and TRBJ1-1, with no clear D. The CDR3 runs to 13 residues. V was cut by 4 bases and J by 2 bases, with 8 bases left in between. Germline lookup yields CDR1 MGHRA and CDR2 YSYEKL. CDR3 coding DNA: TGCGCCAGCAGCCTGGCCGTCAACACTGAAGCTTTCTTT. It yields the protein CASSLAVNTEAFF.

The chain employs TRBV3-1 (or the pseudogene TRBV3-2) and TRBJ1-3, with 7 bases aligning to TRBD1. The V gene's germline CDR1 is LGHDT and CDR2 YNNKEL (reference sequence). Trimming at V came to 4 bases and at J to 2 bases, leaving 8 bases not matched to a gene. The length of the CDR3 is 16 residues. The CDR3 sequence is CASSRDRTGTGNTIYF. CDR3 nucleotides: TGTGCCAGCAGCCGGGACCGGACAGGCACTGGAAACACCATATATTTT.

The rearrangement joins TRBV4-3 to TRBJ1-5; a possible D gene is TRBD1 (6 bases). The CDR3 is 15 residues long. V lost 0 bases and J lost 2, with 8 bases in between. Per the germline V gene, CDR1 is LGHNA and CDR2 is YSLEER. Here the CDR3 DNA reads TGCGCCAGCAGCCAAGATCGACAGGGCAATCAGCCCCAGCATTTT. Translating it yields CASSQDRQGNQPQHF.

This rearrangement joins TRBV7-3 to TRBJ2-2; D unclear. This CDR3 region has 13 residues. V was shortened by 2 bases and J by 5 bases, with 6 bases between the two germline ends. From germline, CDR1 is SGHTA and CDR2 FQGTGA. The CDR3 here is CASSLVETGELFF. In DNA form, the CDR3 reads TGTGCCAGCAGCTTAGTAGAGACCGGGGAGCTGTTTTTT.

V and J are TRBV5-1 and TRBJ1-5, with TRBD1 as a possible D gene (5 bases). The ends were cut back, 7 bases at V and 7 bases at J, with 24 bases in the middle. Germline V CDR1 and CDR2: SGHRS, YFSETQ. The CDR3 spans 16 residues. The CDR3 loop reads CASSREGLGPSQPQHF. Here the CDR3 DNA reads TGCGCCAGCTCTAGGGAGGGGTTAGGACCGTCGCAGCCCCAGCATTTT.

This chain connects TRBV7-8 to TRBJ1-2, with TRBD1 identical over 7 bases. The germline V gene encodes CDR1 SGHVS and CDR2 FQNEAQ. Unmatched junction bases numbered 7, after V lost 5 bases and J lost 4 bases. This CDR3 has 14 residues. CDR3 sequence reads: CASSSNRGVYGYTF. The CDR3 DNA follows: TGTGCCAGCAGCAGCAACAGGGGAGTCTATGGCTACACCTTC.

The chain uses TRBV12-3 or TRBV12-4 and TRBJ1-2; TRBD1 might be the D (5 bases). V was trimmed by 1 base and J by 7 bases, leaving 10 bases between them. This CDR3 has 13 residues. DNA for the CDR3: TGTGCCAGCAGTTTAGGGGCAGGGCTTGGCTACACCTTC. It codes for CASSLGAGLGYTF.

The V call is TRBV6-1, the J call TRBJ1-4; the D gene is possibly TRBD1 (5 bases). Trimming stripped 4 bases from V and 7 bases from J, with 19 bases between. Per germline, CDR1 MNHNS and CDR2 SASEGT. The CDR3 covers 16 residues. The CDR3 sequence: CASSGYLQDAIEKLFF. In nucleotides, the CDR3 is TGTGCCAGCAGTGGATACCTACAGGATGCCATTGAAAAACTGTTTTTT.

The V gene is TRBV18, the J gene TRBJ1-3; 8 positions match TRBD1. This CDR3 is built from 14 residues. V lost 3 bases, J lost 5 bases, and 3 bases stayed unmatched. The germline V gene encodes CDR1 KGHSH and CDR2 LQKENI. This chain's CDR3 is CASSPTGARNTIYF. CDR3 nucleotides: TGTGCCAGCTCACCGACAGGGGCGAGAAACACCATATATTTT.

The chain couples TRBV6-2 or TRBV6-3 to TRBJ2-3; 7 bases match TRBD2. Trimming took 0 bases from V and 3 from J; bases not matched to a gene: 12. In germline, CDR1 is MNHEY, CDR2 SVGEGT. The CDR3 sequence is 18 residues long. In nucleotides, the CDR3 is TGTGCCAGCAGTTACTCCGCAGGTGCGGGGGACCGGACAGATACGCAGTATTTT. Protein sequence: CASSYSAGAGDRTDTQYF.

CDR3: CASSGGYEYNEQFF. CDR3 bases: TGTGCCAGCAGTGGGGGCTACGAATACAATGAGCAGTTCTTC. V gene TRBV2 combines with J gene TRBJ2-1; tentatively, D is TRBD1 (5 bases). Trimming removed 4 bases at V and 4 bases at J, with 11 bases between. CDR1 SNHLY and CDR2 FYNNEI come from the germline V gene. CDR3 length: 14 residues.

To note about this clone: This specimen includes other DNA sequences encoding the same CDR3. The V gene is TRBV11-3, the J gene TRBJ2-7; TRBD1 aligns across 7 bases. From germline, CDR1 is SGHNT and CDR2 YENEEA. The length of the CDR3 is 13 residues. Trimming at V came to 3 bases and at J to 5 bases, leaving 4 bases not matched to a gene. CDR3 in DNA: TGTGCCAGCAGCTTGGCAGGGGGAGACGAGCAGTACTTC. Its protein product is CASSLAGGDEQYF.

CDR3 in DNA: TGTGCCAGCAGTACCGGGACTGGGGTCAATGAGCAGTTCTTC. This translates into CASSTGTGVNEQFF. The chain couples TRBV6-5 to TRBJ2-1; perhaps TRBD2 as D (6 bases). This CDR3 has 14 residues. Germline loops: CDR1 MNHEY, CDR2 SVGAGI. Trimming removed 5 bases at V and 6 bases at J, with 14 bases between.

CDR3 protein: CASSPGGRQGGYEQYF. CDR3 bases: TGTGCCAGCAGCCCAGGGGGGCGTCAGGGGGGCTACGAGCAGTACTTC. The chain has TRBV9 and TRBJ2-7, with TRBD1 as a possible D gene (7 bases). This CDR3 has 16 residues. CDR1 and CDR2 from the germline V gene are SGDLS and YYNGEE. The V and J ends lost 4 bases and 3 bases respectively, with 20 bases between them.